This passage covers 9 T cell receptor beta chains from one sample sequenced in a study of CD8+ T cells in alopecia areata. RNA, once extracted, was reverse transcribed into cDNA for use as the sequencing template. Produced via immunoSEQ multiplex PCR; TCRdb's table is partial and in-frame only. The table includes about 180,000 clones, roughly 66% detected once. Material: CD8+ T cells sorted from blood, obtained at week 0. These TCRs come from a human donor with alopecia areata.

This clone was recorded once. This chain links TRBV5-1 with TRBJ1-2; unclear D gene. Per the germline V gene, CDR1 is SGHRS and CDR2 is YFSETQ. Trimming pared 0 bases from V and 4 bases from J, leaving 10 bases between. The CDR3 is 14 residues long. The CDR3 region has the DNA TGCGCCAGCAGCTTGGATTCGGGAAGCTATGGCTACACCTTC. Translating gives CASSLDSGSYGYTF.

The chain carries TRBV5-6 and TRBJ2-2; D remains unclear. This CDR3 has 17 amino acids. From germline, CDR1 is SGHDT and CDR2 YYEEEE. Trimming pared 4 bases from V and 4 bases from J, leaving 20 bases between. The CDR3 protein is CASSLEPFGGSTGELFF. The CDR3 DNA reads as TGTGCCAGCAGCCTGGAGCCTTTTGGCGGATCCACCGGGGAGCTGTTTTTT.

V usage is TRBV5-6 and J usage is TRBJ2-1, with 9 bases that match TRBD2. The V and J ends lost 2 bases and 6 bases, in that order; junction bases with no gene match: 3. This CDR3 is 14 amino acids long. Per the germline V gene, CDR1 is SGHDT and CDR2 is YYEEEE. CDR3 sequence (DNA): TGTGCCAGCAGCTTCGGACTAGCGTCCAATGAGCAGTTCTTC. Protein product: CASSFGLASNEQFF.

The chain couples TRBV5-6 to TRBJ2-3; weak D call: TRBD2 (5 bases). This CDR3 comprises 13 residues. Germline CDR1 and CDR2: SGHDT and YYEEEE. V lost 0 bases and J lost 6, with 8 bases in between. For the CDR3, the DNA is TGTGCCAGCAGCTTGGGGACTCGGGATACGCAGTATTTT. Translated: CASSLGTRDTQYF.

The chain couples TRBV12-5 to TRBJ1-2; D is unclear. The CDR3 length is 11 residues. Trimming stripped 5 bases from V and 8 bases from J, with 9 bases between. CDR1 is LGHNT and CDR2 is FRNRAP in the germline V gene. DNA for the CDR3: TGTGCTAGTGGTGTCGGCGCCGGCTACACCTTC. Translated, it gives CASGVGAGYTF.

This chain links TRBV7-2 with TRBJ2-1; D gene ambiguous. V dropped 5 bases and J dropped 13 bases, with 12 bases sitting between them. Per the germline V gene, CDR1 is SGHTA and CDR2 is FQGNSA. This CDR3 has 11 residues. The CDR3: CASSQTRDQFF. The CDR3 nucleotides are TGTGCCAGCAGCCAAACGCGCGACCAGTTCTTC.

The chain couples TRBV4-1 to TRBJ1-4; D ambiguous. Trimming shortened V by 3 bases and J by 7 bases, and 18 bases separated the two germline ends. The germline V gene has CDR1 MGHRA and CDR2 YSYEKL. There are 16 residues in the CDR3. The CDR3 nucleotides are TGCGCCAGCAGCCATCCTTCAGTCGGCAGACCTGAAAAACTGTTTTTT. The encoded protein is CASSHPSVGRPEKLFF.

CDR3 nucleotides: TGCGCCAGCAGCTTGGAAGGGGGAGGCCAAGAGACCCAGTACTTC. Residues: CASSLEGGGQETQYF. The genes are TRBV5-1 and TRBJ2-5; perhaps D is TRBD1 or TRBD2 (6 bases each). Deletions cut 0 bases from V and 1 base from J, with 10 bases between. This CDR3 contains 15 residues. Germline V gene data show CDR1 as SGHRS and CDR2 as YFSETQ.

The chain employs TRBV29-1 and TRBJ2-1, with 7 bases lining up with TRBD2. This CDR3 comprises 12 residues. The V and J ends lost 4 bases and 6 bases, in that order; junction bases with no gene match: 3. The V gene's germline CDR1 is SQVTM and CDR2 ANQGSEA. Here the CDR3 reads CSVGLALNEQFF. The CDR3 DNA is TGCAGCGTTGGACTAGCCCTCAATGAGCAGTTCTTC.